This T cell receptor (beta chain) was retrieved from a study of blood T cell repertoires in COVID-19. Overall study context: The analysed material was cDNA or gDNA that came from T cells, B-cell-depleted T cells, or PBMCs.

Germline V gives CDR1 LGHNA, CDR2 YNFKEQ. The length of the CDR3 is 17 residues. Deletions cut 2 bases from V and 1 base from J, with 15 bases between. Seattle patient enrollment occurred during active infection, with longitudinal follow-up thereafter. In the study's own analysis: Estimation of nucleated cell counts was performed using reference gene primer amplification. The data were produced by immunoSEQ multiplex PCR, yet TCRdb's version contains in-frame clones alone and is incomplete. Clone size and the V and J calls come from that table; the DNA yielded D and trimming. This table holds about 210,000 clones, around 84% found once.

This TCR was sampled from a woman at least 80 years old with COVID-19, enrolled during active disease. The chain employs TRBV4-2 and TRBJ1-5; TRBD1 might be the D (6 bases). Sample: peripheral blood. CDR3 loop: CASSQRLLGQSNQPQHF. CDR3 in DNA: TGTGCCAGCAGCCAAAGGCTTCTAGGACAGAGCAATCAGCCCCAGCATTTT.